The sample holds many counts of the clone carrying this T cell receptor beta chain. The antigen remains undetermined. TCRdb fed the 5' RACE reads into MiXCR, producing one record per CDR3 protein. This repertoire shows fewer than 650,000 distinct CDR3 sequences, just over 7% found once; its top ten account for roughly 1.6%. The data were obtained in a study of identical twins. Study results and caveats: Modeled out-of-frame TCR alpha sharing in monozygotic twins fell below observed levels. Insertions were reduced in abundant cord blood beta clonotypes but not in memory repertoires.

Germline CDR1 reads LGHDT; CDR2 reads YNNKEL (reference sequence). This CDR3 has 15 residues. Trimming shortened V by 3 bases and J by 0 bases, and 9 bases separated the two germline ends. The same data also went into a second study, on yellow fever vaccine responses in identical twins.

Sequences were obtained from PBMCs. The chain recombines TRBV3-1 with TRBJ1-3; D might be TRBD1 (5 bases). This sequence was found in a woman under 30 in good health. This CDR3 reads CASSQTDSSGNTIYF. The CDR3 DNA is TGTGCCAGCAGCCAGACTGACAGCTCTGGAAACACCATATATTTT.